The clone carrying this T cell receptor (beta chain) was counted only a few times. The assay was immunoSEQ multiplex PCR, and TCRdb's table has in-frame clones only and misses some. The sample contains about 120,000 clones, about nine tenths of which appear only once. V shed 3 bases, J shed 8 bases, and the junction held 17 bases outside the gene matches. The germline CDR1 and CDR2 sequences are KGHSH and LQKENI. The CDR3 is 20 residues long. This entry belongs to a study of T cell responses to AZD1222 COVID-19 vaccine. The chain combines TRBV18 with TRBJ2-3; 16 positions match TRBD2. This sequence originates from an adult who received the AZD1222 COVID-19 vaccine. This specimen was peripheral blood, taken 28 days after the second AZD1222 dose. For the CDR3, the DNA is TGTGCCAGCTCACCTCAACCCGGGACTAGCGGGGGGGTCCGTCACGGTACGCAGTATTTT. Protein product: CASSPQPGTSGGVRHGTQYF.